These 5 T cell receptor beta chains were sequenced from one sample in a study of cytotoxic CD8 clonotypes in ibrutinib-treated CLL. The table came from immunoSEQ multiplex PCR; TCRdb's copy has only in-frame clones and leaves some out. The sample records roughly 150,000 clones, 81% being singletons. The material was PBMCs, obtained after 12 months of ibrutinib treatment. The receptors stem from a human donor with chronic lymphocytic leukemia.

The CDR3 loop is CASSLGDSYNEQFF. Written as DNA, the CDR3 is TGCGCCAGCAGCTTGGGAGATAGCTACAATGAGCAGTTCTTC. The chain recombines TRBV5-1 with TRBJ2-1; the D is unclear. With 0 bases removed from V and 3 bases from J, the gap between germline ends came to 7 bases. This CDR3 comprises 14 residues. Per the germline V gene, CDR1 is SGHRS and CDR2 is YFSETQ.

This chain joins TRBV6-5 and TRBJ1-1, with D unresolved. Germline V gene sequence: CDR1 MNHEY, CDR2 SVGAGI. V was trimmed by 6 bases and J by 1 base, leaving 9 bases between them. The CDR3 length is 13 residues. CDR3 sequence: CASSSTSNTEAFF. CDR3 in DNA: TGTGCCAGCAGCTCCACATCGAACACTGAAGCTTTCTTT.

V is TRBV4-1 and J is TRBJ2-5, with D perhaps matching TRBD2 (5 bases). The CDR3 is made up of 15 amino acids. The germline V gene encodes CDR1 MGHRA and CDR2 YSYEKL. The V end lost 0 bases, the J end lost 4 bases, and 12 bases lay between the germline ends. CDR3 DNA sequence: TGCGCCAGCAGCCAAGATCGGGCTAGCACAGAGACCCAGTACTTC. It yields the protein CASSQDRASTETQYF.

This chain uses TRBV30 with TRBJ2-7; D gene uncertain. The ends were cut back, 3 bases at V and 4 bases at J, with 7 bases in the middle. CDR3 length: 11 residues. CDR1 and CDR2 from the germline V gene are GTSNPN and SVGIG (reference sequence). DNA for the CDR3: TGTGCCTGGAGGTCCGTTTACGAGCAGTACTTC. Residues: CAWRSVYEQYF.

The chain combines TRBV25-1 with TRBJ1-6; D not resolved. In germline, CDR1 is MGHDK, CDR2 SYGVNS. The CDR3 sequence is 13 residues long. The V and J ends lost 3 bases and 8 bases respectively, with 8 bases between them. CDR3 sequence reads: CASSESTYSPLHF. CDR3 DNA: TGTGCCAGCAGTGAGTCGACTTATTCACCCCTCCACTTT.